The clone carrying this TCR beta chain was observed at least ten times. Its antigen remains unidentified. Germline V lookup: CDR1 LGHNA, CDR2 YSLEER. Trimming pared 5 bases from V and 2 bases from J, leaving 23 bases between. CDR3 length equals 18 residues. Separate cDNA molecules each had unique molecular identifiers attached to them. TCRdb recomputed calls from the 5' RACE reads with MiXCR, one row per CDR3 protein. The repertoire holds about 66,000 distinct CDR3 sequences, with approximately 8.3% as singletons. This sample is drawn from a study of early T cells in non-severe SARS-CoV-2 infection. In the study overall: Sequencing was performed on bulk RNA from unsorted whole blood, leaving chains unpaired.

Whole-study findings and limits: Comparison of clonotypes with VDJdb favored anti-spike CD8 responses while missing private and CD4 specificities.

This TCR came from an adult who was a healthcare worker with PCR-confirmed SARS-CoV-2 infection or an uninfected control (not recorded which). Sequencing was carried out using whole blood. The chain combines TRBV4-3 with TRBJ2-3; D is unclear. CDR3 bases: TGCGCCAGCAGCTATTTCTCAGTTGACTCGGACGTCACAGATACGCAGTATTTT. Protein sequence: CASSYFSVDSDVTDTQYF.